These 32 T cell receptor beta chains were all obtained from the same sample, sequenced in a study of T cells after yellow fever vaccination. TCRdb reprocessed the 5' RACE reads with MiXCR, giving one entry per CDR3 protein. The profile shows 300,000 to 350,000 distinct CDR3 sequences, 7% to 10% of them singletons. The material was PBMCs, obtained approximately 47 days after the first yellow fever vaccination. The receptors shown here come from a man younger than 35 who received the YFV17D yellow fever vaccine.

This clonotype was found many times. The genes are TRBV5-1 and TRBJ2-3, with D perhaps matching TRBD1 or TRBD2 (6 bases each). Germline V gene sequence: CDR1 SGHRS, CDR2 YFSETQ. The CDR3 spans 14 residues. Between the trimmed V and J ends, which lost 5 bases and 2 bases, there was a span of 12 bases. The chain's CDR3 is CASRYRGLTDTQYF. CDR3 DNA sequence: TGCGCCAGCAGGTATCGGGGGCTCACAGATACGCAGTATTTT.

A few counts support this clonotype. This chain connects TRBV7-9 to TRBJ1-1; D is ambiguous. The V and J ends lost 4 bases and 4 bases respectively, with 7 bases between them. This CDR3 region has 12 residues. CDR1 SEHNR and CDR2 FQNEAQ come from the germline V gene (reference sequence). This CDR3 reads CASSSHRTEAFF. CDR3 DNA sequence: TGTGCCAGCAGCTCACACCGCACTGAAGCTTTCTTT.

The chain carries TRBV5-1 and TRBJ1-1, with D hard to call. V was trimmed by 5 bases and J by 1 base, leaving 12 bases between them. CDR3 length: 14 residues. Germline-derived CDR1 and CDR2 are SGHRS and YFSETQ. The DNA of the CDR3 is TGCGCCAGCAGATCCGGGCCCTCGAACACTGAAGCTTTCTTT. Its protein is CASRSGPSNTEAFF.

CDR3 amino acids: CASSPGGLGTYGYTF. The CDR3 nucleotides read TGTGCCAGCAGCCCCGGGGGCCTGGGGACCTATGGCTACACCTTC. This rearrangement joins TRBV7-2 to TRBJ1-2, with D maybe TRBD1 (6 bases). This CDR3 spans 15 amino acids. Germline V gene sequence: CDR1 SGHTA, CDR2 FQGNSA. V shed 5 bases and J shed 4 bases, with 17 bases lying between them.

The chain is built from TRBV5-1 and TRBJ2-7, with TRBD1 matching 9 bases. The germline V gene encodes CDR1 SGHRS and CDR2 YFSETQ. V shed 3 bases, J shed 2 bases, and the junction held 12 bases outside the gene matches. There are 17 residues in the CDR3. The CDR3 nucleotides are TGCGCCAGCAGCTCCCGCGTGGGGACAGGGTGGACCTACGAGCAGTACGTC. This codes for CASSSRVGTGWTYEQYV.

This clonotype came up a few times. V and J are TRBV7-2 and TRBJ2-7; the match to TRBD2 covers 8 bases. After removal of 5 bases from V and 2 bases from J, the junction contained 5 bases not matched to a gene. This CDR3 is built from 14 residues. Per germline, CDR1 SGHTA and CDR2 FQGNSA. The CDR3 nucleotides read TGTGCCAGCAGCGACCTCGGGGGGGCCTACGAGCAGTACTTC. This encodes CASSDLGGAYEQYF.

This chain joins TRBV28 and TRBJ2-3, with D perhaps matching TRBD1 or TRBD2 (5 bases each). The V gene's germline CDR1 is MDHEN and CDR2 SYDVKM. Trimming cost V 5 bases and J 0 bases, with 15 bases left between them. The CDR3 covers 16 residues. The CDR3 coding sequence is TGTGCCAGCAGTCGGAGGTGGCAGGGAAGCACAGATACGCAGTATTTT. This encodes CASSRRWQGSTDTQYF.

V and J are TRBV6-1 and TRBJ1-5; D gene unclear. This CDR3 comprises 18 residues. V was clipped by 4 bases and J by 1 base, with 20 bases between them. Germline V CDR1 and CDR2: MNHNS, SASEGT. CDR3 sequence: CASSAAWVRRFSNQPQHF. CDR3 DNA: TGTGCCAGCAGTGCTGCCTGGGTGAGGCGATTCAGCAATCAGCCCCAGCATTTT.

This clonotype was recorded a few times. V usage is TRBV18 and J usage is TRBJ2-3; tentative D call: TRBD1 (5 bases). Germline CDR1 is KGHSH and CDR2 is LQKENI. Trimming pared 4 bases from V and 2 bases from J, leaving 10 bases between. This CDR3 region has 14 residues. CDR3: CASSLGHDTDTQYF. Here the CDR3 DNA reads TGTGCCAGCTCACTTGGACACGACACAGATACGCAGTATTTT.

The chain carries TRBV4-2 and TRBJ1-1; possibly TRBD1 for D (6 bases). The CDR3 has 14 residues. From germline, CDR1 is LGHNA and CDR2 YNFKEQ. The germline V and J ends were trimmed by 4 bases and 6 bases, with 15 bases remaining between them. Here the CDR3 reads CASSRLPGHAEAFF. The CDR3 nucleotides are TGTGCCAGCAGCCGACTTCCGGGACACGCTGAAGCTTTCTTT.

This clonotype has a count of ten or more. The V and J genes are TRBV28 and TRBJ2-1; 16 bases line up with TRBD2. This CDR3 comprises 16 residues. CDR1 is MDHEN, CDR2 SYDVKM, per germline. V gave up 4 bases and J gave up 6 bases; unmatched junction bases: 3. Written as DNA, the CDR3 is TGTGCCAGCAGTTCGGGACTAGCGGGGGGGGGCAATGAGCAGTTCTTC. Residues: CASSSGLAGGGNEQFF.

The V call is TRBV7-6, the J call TRBJ2-2, with D uncertain. The CDR3 is 14 amino acids. Germline V gene sequence: CDR1 SGHVS, CDR2 FNYEAQ. V gave up 5 bases and J gave up 6 bases, with 13 bases separating them. CDR3 DNA sequence: TGTGCCAGCAGCCTAGAAGCGAATCCCGGGGAGCTGTTTTTT. Translation gives CASSLEANPGELFF.

This chain links TRBV6-1 with TRBJ1-2; D unresolved. The V end lost 5 bases, the J end lost 4 bases, and 14 bases lay between the germline ends. Per germline, CDR1 MNHNS and CDR2 SASEGT. The CDR3 spans 14 residues. CDR3 sequence: CASSRDGLAYGYTF. CDR3 bases: TGTGCCAGCAGTAGAGACGGATTAGCCTATGGCTACACCTTC.

The chain combines TRBV25-1 with TRBJ1-3, with a weak D call TRBD1 (5 bases). There are 13 residues in the CDR3. The germline V gene has CDR1 MGHDK and CDR2 SYGVNS. With 9 bases removed from V and 7 bases from J, the gap between germline ends came to 16 bases. The CDR3 DNA reads as TGTGCCAGTCTAAGCCCGGGACGCAACACCATATATTTT. It encodes CASLSPGRNTIYF. Combining the CDR3 with reference TRBV25-1 and TRBJ1-3 gives the whole variable domain EADIYQTPRYLVIGTGKKITLECSQTMGHDKMYWYQQDPGMELHLIHYSYGVNSTEKGDLSSESTVSRIRTEHFPLTLESARPSHTSQYLCASLSPGRNTIYFGEGSWLTVV.

At least ten counts were recorded for this clonotype. This chain joins TRBV12-3 or TRBV12-4 and TRBJ1-2; the D gene is possibly TRBD1 (6 bases). The CDR3 sequence is 14 residues long. Trimming shortened V by 3 bases and J by 7 bases, and 15 bases separated the two germline ends. In DNA, the CDR3 is TGTGCCAGCAGTTTTTTTACAGGGATAGGTGGCTACACCTTC. This sequence encodes CASSFFTGIGGYTF.

The CDR3 DNA sequence: TGCAGTGCTCCCCGGGGACATCCCACTGAAGCTTTCTTT. Translation gives CSAPRGHPTEAFF. The chain has TRBV20-1 and TRBJ1-1; weak D call: TRBD1 (6 bases). CDR3 size: 13 residues. CDR1 and CDR2 from the germline V gene are DFQATT and SNEGSKA (reference sequence). The V gene lost 5 bases and the J gene lost 4 bases, with 14 bases spanning the gap.

This clonotype was observed a single time. The chain couples TRBV5-1 to TRBJ2-5; possible D gene TRBD1, 5 bases. CDR3 size: 15 residues. V was pared by 2 bases and J by 2 bases, with 13 bases between. Germline assignment: CDR1 SGHRS and CDR2 YFSETQ. CDR3 residues: CASSLTPTAQETQYF. The CDR3 coding sequence is TGCGCCAGCAGCTTAACTCCGACAGCTCAAGAGACCCAGTACTTC.

This sequence joins TRBV29-1 and TRBJ1-3; TRBD1 matches at 7 bases. Per germline, CDR1 SQVTM and CDR2 ANQGSEA. The CDR3 runs to 15 residues. The ends lost 7 bases at V and 0 bases at J; junction bases unmatched: 9. The CDR3 coding sequence is TGCAGCGGTGCCCGCGGGACAGTCTCTGGAAACACCATATATTTT. It specifies CSGARGTVSGNTIYF.

The gene calls are TRBV27 and TRBJ2-3, with D perhaps TRBD2 (7 bases). Germline CDR1 and CDR2: MNHEY and SMNVEV (reference sequence). The CDR3 has 15 residues. Trimming removed 4 bases at V and 2 bases at J, with 13 bases between. CDR3 in amino acids: CASSSEGGFTDTQYF. The CDR3, as DNA: TGTGCCAGCAGTTCTGAGGGGGGGTTCACAGATACGCAGTATTTT.

This chain joins TRBV4-2 and TRBJ1-5, with TRBD1 as a possible D gene (5 bases). V shed 1 base and J shed 2 bases, with 9 bases lying between them. The CDR3 contains 15 residues. CDR1 is LGHNA and CDR2 is YNFKEQ in the germline V gene. CDR3 in amino acids: CASSQAEGRNQPQHF. As DNA, the CDR3 is TGTGCCAGCAGCCAAGCTGAGGGGCGCAATCAGCCCCAGCATTTT.

This clonotype was found many times. The chain is built from TRBV27 and TRBJ2-7, with 8 bases fitting TRBD1. V lost 8 bases, J lost 6 bases, and 18 bases stayed unmatched. Germline V CDR1 and CDR2: MNHEY, SMNVEV (reference sequence). The CDR3 is 16 amino acids. The DNA for the CDR3 is TGTGCCAGCCTGAGAGAACCGGGACAGGAGCCCTCCGAGCAGTACGTC. It codes for CASLREPGQEPSEQYV.

A few counts support this clonotype. This chain uses TRBV9 with TRBJ2-2, with TRBD1 matching over 8 bases. Germline loops: CDR1 SGDLS, CDR2 YYNGEE. The CDR3 runs to 16 residues. With V trimmed by 0 bases and J by 7 bases, 8 bases remained unmatched. DNA for the CDR3: TGTGCCAGCAGCGTAGTCCCCGGACAGGGCAACGGGGAGCTGTTTTTT. Amino acid sequence: CASSVVPGQGNGELFF.

In its sample, this clonotype was seen many times. This chain links TRBV5-1 with TRBJ2-2; TRBD1 matches 8 bases. Germline assignment: CDR1 SGHRS and CDR2 YFSETQ. The CDR3 contains 15 residues. V shed 3 bases, J shed 7 bases, and the junction held 8 bases outside the gene matches. The CDR3 DNA follows: TGCGCCAGCAGCTGGACAGGGACAGATCACGGGGAGCTGTTTTTT. This sequence encodes CASSWTGTDHGELFF.

In this sample, this clonotype turned up a few times. This CDR3 reads CASSLGGYTIYF. DNA of the CDR3: TGTGCCAGCAGCTTAGGCGGTTACACCATATATTTT. This sequence joins TRBV11-2 and TRBJ1-3; D gene unclear. The V and J ends lost 1 base and 8 bases respectively, with 6 bases between them. This CDR3 is built from 12 residues. From germline, CDR1 is SGHAT and CDR2 FQNNGV.

This chain uses TRBV7-9 with TRBJ1-2; D remains unclear. This CDR3 contains 14 residues. V lost 3 bases to trimming and J lost 0 bases, with 8 bases between them. Germline values: CDR1 SEHNR, CDR2 FQNEAQ (reference sequence). The CDR3 nucleotides read TGTGCCAGCAGCTTTACGGCGACTAACTATGGCTACACCTTC. Translating gives CASSFTATNYGYTF.

This clonotype was seen repeatedly, ten times or more. J is TRBJ1-2 and V is TRBV7-3; D perhaps matches TRBD1 (6 bases). Trimming took 8 bases from V and 5 from J, leaving 12 bases between them. The germline CDR1 and CDR2 sequences are SGHTA and FQGTGA. This CDR3 is 12 amino acids long. CDR3 sequence: CASGGRGYGYTF. CDR3 in DNA: TGTGCCAGCGGGGGGCGCGGGTATGGCTACACCTTC.

This clonotype was detected a few times. The chain combines TRBV3-1 with TRBJ2-7, with TRBD1 as a possible D gene (8 bases). V shed 4 bases and J shed 6 bases, with 25 bases lying between them. Germline V CDR1 and CDR2: LGHDT, YNNKEL (reference sequence). This CDR3 has 17 amino acids. CDR3 DNA: TGTGCCAGCAGCCGGATTATTCGCGGACAGGGAGGGGGCGAGCAGTACTTC. This codes for CASSRIIRGQGGGEQYF.

This clonotype was detected a few times. The rearrangement uses TRBV9 and TRBJ1-1; weak D call: TRBD1 (5 bases). The V gene lost 0 bases and the J gene lost 3 bases, with 9 bases spanning the gap. This CDR3 spans 14 amino acids. From germline, CDR1 is SGDLS and CDR2 YYNGEE. CDR3 nucleotide sequence: TGTGCCAGCAGCGTAGATGGGGGGGACACTGAAGCTTTCTTT. Its translation is CASSVDGGDTEAFF.

This clonotype turned up a few times. The V and J genes are TRBV7-9 and TRBJ1-5, with unresolved D. This CDR3 contains 15 residues. Germline CDR1 SEHNR, CDR2 FQNEAQ (reference sequence). V lost 5 bases, J lost 4 bases, and 15 bases lay in between. CDR3 bases: TGTGCCAGCAGCCGTTACGACGGGATAAATCAGCCCCAGCATTTT. Translated: CASSRYDGINQPQHF.

The sample holds many counts of this clonotype. This chain links TRBV15 with TRBJ2-7; D gene unclear. This CDR3 contains 14 residues. V shed 2 bases and J shed 0 bases, with 8 bases lying between them. Germline values: CDR1 LNHNV, CDR2 YYDKDF (reference sequence). CDR3 in amino acids: CATSRSWTSYEQYF. The CDR3 DNA reads TGTGCCACCAGCAGAAGCTGGACCTCCTACGAGCAGTACTTC.

The chain carries TRBV25-1 and TRBJ2-3; possibly TRBD2 for D (6 bases). CDR3 length equals 15 residues. The germline V and J ends were trimmed by 3 bases and 1 base, with 11 bases remaining between them. The V gene's germline CDR1 is MGHDK and CDR2 SYGVNS. The CDR3 DNA sequence: TGTGCCAGCAGTGAGTTAGCGGCTGGCACAGATACGCAGTATTTT. It codes for CASSELAAGTDTQYF.

This clonotype occurred a few times. V gene TRBV28 combines with J gene TRBJ2-7, with D possibly being TRBD1 (6 bases). The V end was cut by 2 bases, the J end by 1 base, with 18 bases between. Germline values: CDR1 MDHEN, CDR2 SYDVKM. The CDR3 is 17 residues long. The CDR3 here is CASSLEVPRGRSYEQYV. The CDR3 nucleotides are TGTGCCAGCAGTTTAGAGGTCCCCAGGGGTCGGTCCTACGAGCAGTACGTC.